A selection of T cell receptor beta chains follows, all from one sample in a study of T cells of healthy individuals. TCRdb reanalysed the 5' RACE reads using MiXCR and keeps one entry per CDR3 protein. This table has some 69,000 distinct CDR3 sequences, around 15% appearing once. The receptors shown here come from a human donor in good health. Each CDR3 is given with its conserved first and last residue. D genes are given only for firm matches. Some rows mark clone size as missing; the rest say once, few, many or name a class of expanded clone.

cdr3_aa | cdr3_nt | j_call | d_call | clone_size | v_call
CASSQDSGQGAGANVLTF | TGTGCCAGCAGCCAAGATTCGGGACAGGGTGCTGGGGCCAACGTCCTGACTTTC | TRBJ2-6 | TRBD1 | many | TRBV3-1
CASSSLPGQGARRTEAFF | TGTGCCAGCAGTTCCTTGCCGGGACAGGGGGCGCGGAGGACTGAAGCTTTCTTT | TRBJ1-1 | TRBD1 | - | TRBV28
CASGRTGSTEAFF | TGTGCCAGCGGACGGACAGGCAGCACTGAAGCTTTCTTT | TRBJ1-1 | TRBD1 | many | TRBV12-3/TRBV12-4
CASGFAGGSPLHF | TGTGCTAGTGGTTTTGCAGGAGGTTCACCCCTCCACTTT | TRBJ1-6 | - | - | TRBV12-5
CASSFFSERDQPQHF | TGTGCCAGCAGTTTCTTTTCCGAGAGAGATCAGCCCCAGCATTTT | TRBJ1-5 | - | many | TRBV28
CASSLAGVGSPLHF | TGTGCCAGCAGCTTGGCAGGGGTGGGTTCACCCCTCCACTTT | TRBJ1-6 | - | many | TRBV5-6
CASSYTIGTEMGKLFF | TGTGCCAGCAGTTACACGATAGGGACAGAGATGGGAAAACTGTTTTTT | TRBJ1-4 | TRBD1 | - | TRBV6-6
CASSLASSGNTIYF | TGCGCCAGCAGCTTGGCCTCGTCTGGAAACACCATATATTTT | TRBJ1-3 | - | - | TRBV5-1
CSAPWTVENGYTF | TGCAGTGCTCCCTGGACAGTAGAAAATGGCTACACCTTC | TRBJ1-2 | - | many | TRBV20-1
CASSYSPTGRENEQYF | TGTGCCAGCAGTTACTCCCCGACTGGGCGGGAGAACGAGCAGTACTTC | TRBJ2-7 | TRBD2 | - | TRBV6-5
CASSLFYRGGEAFF | TGTGCCAGCAGTTTATTTTACCGTGGGGGTGAAGCTTTCTTT | TRBJ1-1 | - | many | TRBV27
CSARLIAKNIQYF | TGCAGTGCTAGATTGATAGCCAAAAACATTCAGTACTTC | TRBJ2-4 | - | many | TRBV20-1
CASSLTAAGEQYF | TGTGCCAGCAGCTTAACGGCGGCGGGAGAGCAGTACTTC | TRBJ2-7 | - | few | TRBV7-3
CSVRVTDTQYF | TGCAGTGTTAGGGTTACAGATACGCAGTATTTT | TRBJ2-3 | - | many | TRBV20-1
CASSPRTEHTGELFF | TGTGCCAGCAGCCCGAGGACAGAGCACACCGGGGAGCTGTTTTTT | TRBJ2-2 | - | - | TRBV7-2
CSVGTGGAGQPQHF | TGCAGCGTTGGAACAGGGGGCGCGGGTCAGCCCCAGCATTTT | TRBJ1-5 | TRBD1 | few | TRBV29-1
CSASTASQNIQYF | TGCAGTGCTAGTACCGCCAGTCAAAACATTCAGTACTTC | TRBJ2-4 | - | - | TRBV20-1
CASSWGGGLDEQFF | TGTGCCAGTAGTTGGGGGGGGGGATTGGATGAGCAGTTCTTC | TRBJ2-1 | TRBD2 | many | TRBV19
CAWRDNYGYTF | TGTGCCTGGAGGGACAACTATGGCTACACCTTC | TRBJ1-2 | - | many | TRBV30
CASSFDSEKLFF | TGTGCCAGCAGCTTCGACAGTGAAAAACTGTTTTTT | TRBJ1-4 | - | - | TRBV11-2
CASSLVGGPSNQPQHF | TGTGCCAGCAGCTTAGTAGGGGGCCCAAGCAATCAGCCCCAGCATTTT | TRBJ1-5 | TRBD1 | once | TRBV7-2
CAISESEVRDQETQYF | TGTGCCATCAGTGAGTCGGAAGTCAGGGATCAAGAGACCCAGTACTTC | TRBJ2-5 | - | - | TRBV10-3
CASSARTSGTYEQYF | TGTGCCAGCAGCGCAAGGACGAGCGGAACCTACGAGCAGTACTTC | TRBJ2-7 | - | many | TRBV7-2
CASSPTRGGAVPNTEAFF | TGTGCCAGCAGTCCCACCCGGGGTGGGGCGGTTCCGAACACTGAAGCTTTCTTT | TRBJ1-1 | - | many | TRBV28
CASSLAREAEAFF | TGTGCCAGCAGCTTAGCCAGGGAGGCTGAAGCTTTCTTT | TRBJ1-1 | - | - | TRBV7-3
CASSSSLAGSYNEQFF | TGTGCCAGCAGCTCCTCGCTAGCGGGTTCCTACAATGAGCAGTTCTTC | TRBJ2-1 | TRBD2 | - | TRBV11-2
CASSLVGSSYEQYF | TGTGCCAGCAGCTTAGTCGGCAGCTCCTACGAGCAGTACTTC | TRBJ2-7 | - | - | TRBV7-9
CASSPKTGNTQYF | TGTGCCAGCAGCCCCAAGACAGGGAATACGCAGTATTTT | TRBJ2-3 | TRBD1 | many | TRBV7-3
CASSRGRGLRAFF | TGTGCCAGCAGCCGTGGTCGAGGTCTGCGGGCTTTCTTT | TRBJ1-1 | - | - | TRBV6-2/TRBV6-3